These T cell receptor beta chains were read from a single sample in a study of CD8 T cells in ankylosing spondylitis. One entry per CDR3 protein results from TCRdb running MiXCR on the 5' RACE reads. The sample records about 140,000 distinct CDR3 sequences, about 32% being singletons. Sequences were obtained from synovial fluid, either unsorted or a sorted T cell fraction (not recorded which). Receptor source: a male donor with ankylosing spondylitis. The CDR3 runs from the conserved cysteine through the conserved F or W. A D gene is named only where the DNA matches it firmly. Clone size is given for some rows only: seen once, a few or many times, or a class if the clone is expanded.

cdr3_nt	cdr3_aa	v_call	j_call	clone_size	d_call
TGTGCCAGCAGCTTAGATGCCGGGGAAGGCTACACCTTC	CASSLDAGEGYTF	TRBV11-3	TRBJ1-2	.	.
TGTGCCAGCAGCCAAGGGCTACCCGGAGATACGCAGTATTTT	CASSQGLPGDTQYF	TRBV3-1	TRBJ2-3	.	.
TGCGCCAGCAGCTTACCGACTAGCGGGGGGGTCTACAATGAGCAGTTCTTC	CASSLPTSGGVYNEQFF	TRBV5-1	TRBJ2-1	few	TRBD2
TGTGCCAGCAGCTTTCACGGGGGGGGTCACAATGAGCAGTTCTTC	CASSFHGGGHNEQFF	TRBV28	TRBJ2-1	.	TRBD2
TGCAGTGCCGTCGACAGCTCGGGGGGCACTGAAGCTTTCTTT	CSAVDSSGGTEAFF	TRBV20-1	TRBJ1-1	.	.
TGTGCCACCCCTGACACGGGACTAGCGGGAGAAGAGACCCAGTACTTC	CATPDTGLAGEETQYF	TRBV6-1	TRBJ2-5	.	TRBD2
TGCAGCGCTTCGCCACTGACAGGGAAAGGGCTGAACACTGAAGCTTTCTTT	CSASPLTGKGLNTEAFF	TRBV29-1	TRBJ1-1	.	TRBD1
TGTGCCAGCAGCCGCGGACAGGGGGCGAACACTGAAGCTTTCTTT	CASSRGQGANTEAFF	TRBV7-8	TRBJ1-1	few	TRBD1
TGTGCCAGCAGTCCCCCCGGGACAGGGTATACTCAGCCCCAGCATTTT	CASSPPGTGYTQPQHF	TRBV12-3/TRBV12-4	TRBJ1-5	many	TRBD1
TGCAGCGTTGAATGGGGGGGACAGCAATCCGGGGAGCTGTTTTTT	CSVEWGGQQSGELFF	TRBV29-1	TRBJ2-2	few	.
TGCGCCAGCAGCTTAAAAGGGGAGGGTCAGCCCCAGCATTTT	CASSLKGEGQPQHF	TRBV5-1	TRBJ1-5	few	.
TGTGCCAGCAGCTTAGGACCAAGATATGGCTACACCTTC	CASSLGPRYGYTF	TRBV7-2	TRBJ1-2	.	.
TGTGCCAGCAAGCTAGCGGCCTACAATGAGCAGTTCTTC	CASKLAAYNEQFF	TRBV3-1	TRBJ2-1	few	TRBD2
TGCGCCAGCAGTGCGGCGGGGGAGCACTATGGCTACACCTTC	CASSAAGEHYGYTF	TRBV10-2	TRBJ1-2	many	.
TGTGCCAGCAGTTTAGCCAGGGGACGACAGCCCCAGCATTTT	CASSLARGRQPQHF	TRBV12-3/TRBV12-4	TRBJ1-5	few	.
TGTGCCAGCAGCCCTCTGGACAGGGGACCCAATGAGGACACTGAAGCTTTCTTT	CASSPLDRGPNEDTEAFF	TRBV11-2	TRBJ1-1	many	TRBD1
TGTGCCAGTAGTCTGGGACAAATTGGTCGCGAGCAGTACTTC	CASSLGQIGREQYF	TRBV19	TRBJ2-7	.	.
TGTGCCACCAGTGACCGAGCGGGGGCCACCTACAATGAGCAGTTCTTC	CATSDRAGATYNEQFF	TRBV24-1	TRBJ2-1	.	TRBD2
TGTGCCAGCAGTTTTACTATGAGCGGGGATTCACCCCTCCACTTT	CASSFTMSGDSPLHF	TRBV12-3/TRBV12-4	TRBJ1-6	.	.
TGTGCCAGCAGCCCGCGGAGCGGGGTGGGGACCCAGTACTTC	CASSPRSGVGTQYF	TRBV11-3	TRBJ2-5	.	TRBD2
TGTGCCAGCAGCGTACACAGGTTGGACAACACAGATACGCAGTATTTT	CASSVHRLDNTDTQYF	TRBV11-2	TRBJ2-3	once	.
TGTGCCAGCAGCATCAGCCCCTCCTACGAGCAGTACTTC	CASSISPSYEQYF	TRBV25-1	TRBJ2-7	once	.
TGCGCCAGCAGCGGAGGGACAGCTAAAGAGACCCAGTACTTC	CASSGGTAKETQYF	TRBV5-1	TRBJ2-5	.	.
TGTGCCAGCAGCAGTAGCACAGATACGCAGTATTTT	CASSSSTDTQYF	TRBV25-1	TRBJ2-3	many	.
TGTGCCAGCAGCTTAGGGCCCAGCGGGGCCTACGAGCAGTACTTC	CASSLGPSGAYEQYF	TRBV13	TRBJ2-7	.	TRBD2
TGTGCCAGCAGTCCGAGGGTGTTTAGGTACGAGCAGTACTTC	CASSPRVFRYEQYF	TRBV28	TRBJ2-7	.	.
TGCAGTGCTACCCGTCCTCTCGCGTACGAGCAGTACTTC	CSATRPLAYEQYF	TRBV20-1	TRBJ2-7	.	.
TGCAGTGCGCACCCCCCGGGGACCTGGACTCGTAGGGATGAGCAGTTCTTC	CSAHPPGTWTRRDEQFF	TRBV20-1	TRBJ2-1	.	.
TGTGCCAGCAGTGAAGCGAGGAGAAATGGCTACACCTTC	CASSEARRNGYTF	TRBV6-1	TRBJ1-2	few	.
TGTGCCAGCAGTGCTAGCGGGGAAAACATTCAGTACTTC	CASSASGENIQYF	TRBV6-1	TRBJ2-4	many	TRBD2
TGTGCCAGCAGCGCTCAGGGGGCTCTTGGCTACACCTTC	CASSAQGALGYTF	TRBV7-3	TRBJ1-2	.	TRBD1
TGTGCCAGCAGTCCGGACTCTCTATTCGATAGCAATCAGCCCCAGCATTTT	CASSPDSLFDSNQPQHF	TRBV6-2/TRBV6-3	TRBJ1-5	.	.
TGTGCCAGCAGCCAACATCCGGGCCCCTATAATTCACCCCTCCACTTT	CASSQHPGPYNSPLHF	TRBV13	TRBJ1-6	many	.
TGTGCCAGCAGTGAAGACAGTTGGGGGGTGCGTGGCTACACCTTC	CASSEDSWGVRGYTF	TRBV2	TRBJ1-2	.	.
TGTGCCAGCAGACAGCCTCAGGGAACAGATACGCAGTATTTT	CASRQPQGTDTQYF	TRBV7-9	TRBJ2-3	.	.
TGCAGTGCTAGAGGGGGGGCGGGGTGGAACACTGAAGCTTTCTTT	CSARGGAGWNTEAFF	TRBV20-1	TRBJ1-1	few	.
TGTGCCAGCAACCATTTGGGGTCCACTGAAGCTTTCTTT	CASNHLGSTEAFF	TRBV25-1	TRBJ1-1	.	.
TGCAGCGTTGAGGGTCTGAACACTGAAGCTTTCTTT	CSVEGLNTEAFF	TRBV29-1	TRBJ1-1	many	.
TGTGCCAGCAGCTTATGGGCAACAACTAATGAAAAACTGTTTTTT	CASSLWATTNEKLFF	TRBV7-2	TRBJ1-4	.	.
TGTGCCAGCAGTTACGCGGCTCAGGGGAATACTGAAGCTTTCTTT	CASSYAAQGNTEAFF	TRBV12-3/TRBV12-4	TRBJ1-1	few	.
TGTGCCACCAGCAGAGATCCGGACCGCACAGATACGCAGTATTTT	CATSRDPDRTDTQYF	TRBV15	TRBJ2-3	.	.
TGCGCCAGCAGCGGAACAGCAAATTCACCCCTCCACTTT	CASSGTANSPLHF	TRBV5-1	TRBJ1-6	.	.
TGTGCCAGCAGCCCAGCGGGACCCACAGATACGCAGTATTTT	CASSPAGPTDTQYF	TRBV7-3	TRBJ2-3	few	TRBD2
TGCAGTGCTATTACACAGGGGATCAATCAGCCCCAGCATTTT	CSAITQGINQPQHF	TRBV20-1	TRBJ1-5	many	TRBD1
TGTGCCAGCAGTCCCATGGGGGCCGGCTCACCCCTCCACTTT	CASSPMGAGSPLHF	TRBV12-3/TRBV12-4	TRBJ1-6	many	.
TGCAGTGCTAGAGGAAGAGGGGTCACCGGGGAGCTGTTTTTT	CSARGRGVTGELFF	TRBV20-1	TRBJ2-2	few	.
TGTGCCAGCAGTGGTGCCAACTCTGGGGCCAACGTCCTGACTTTC	CASSGANSGANVLTF	TRBV2	TRBJ2-6	many	.
TGCAGTGCTAGCTCCCAGGGAGGGAGAAGAACCTACAATGAGCAGTTCTTC	CSASSQGGRRTYNEQFF	TRBV20-1	TRBJ2-1	many	TRBD2
TGTGCCAGCAGCCCAGGGTTTACGGAGCGCGAGCAGTACTTC	CASSPGFTEREQYF	TRBV14	TRBJ2-7	.	.
TGTGCCAGCTCACCGACCGGGACAGGAGGCTACACCTTC	CASSPTGTGGYTF	TRBV18	TRBJ1-2	.	TRBD1
TGTGCCAGCAGCCTCGAGGGACAGGGCATGAACACTGAAGCTTTCTTT	CASSLEGQGMNTEAFF	TRBV5-4	TRBJ1-1	few	TRBD1
TGTGCCAGCAGCTCGAGGCACCAGGGAAGGTGGACTGAAGCTTTCTTT	CASSSRHQGRWTEAFF	TRBV11-2	TRBJ1-1	.	.
TGTGCCAGCAGCGTAGTCCCCGGGGAGCTGTTTTTT	CASSVVPGELFF	TRBV9	TRBJ2-2	.	.
TGTGCCACACGACTAGCGGAGAGGGCCGGGGAGCTGTTTTTT	CATRLAERAGELFF	TRBV10-3	TRBJ2-2	few	TRBD2
TGCAGTGTTCAACCAGTTGCGGTCTTCACAGATACGCAGTATTTT	CSVQPVAVFTDTQYF	TRBV20-1	TRBJ2-3	once	.
TGTGCCAGCAGGAAAGGGAGCGGGATAATCGGAGAGACCCAGTACTTC	CASRKGSGIIGETQYF	TRBV2	TRBJ2-5	few	TRBD2
TGTGCCAGCAGCCCTCGACTAGCCCCCGGGGAGCTGTTTTTT	CASSPRLAPGELFF	TRBV3-1	TRBJ2-2	.	TRBD2
TGTGCCAGCAGCAAATTAGGGGGAGGGAACACCGGGGAGCTGTTTTTT	CASSKLGGGNTGELFF	TRBV21-1	TRBJ2-2	.	.
TGCGCCAGCAGCCCTGGACAGGGTGGTGGCTACACCTTC	CASSPGQGGGYTF	TRBV5-1	TRBJ1-2	many	TRBD1
TGCAGTGCTAGGCTCGGGACGGGACGCAATCAGCCCCAGCATTTT	CSARLGTGRNQPQHF	TRBV20-1	TRBJ1-5	few	.